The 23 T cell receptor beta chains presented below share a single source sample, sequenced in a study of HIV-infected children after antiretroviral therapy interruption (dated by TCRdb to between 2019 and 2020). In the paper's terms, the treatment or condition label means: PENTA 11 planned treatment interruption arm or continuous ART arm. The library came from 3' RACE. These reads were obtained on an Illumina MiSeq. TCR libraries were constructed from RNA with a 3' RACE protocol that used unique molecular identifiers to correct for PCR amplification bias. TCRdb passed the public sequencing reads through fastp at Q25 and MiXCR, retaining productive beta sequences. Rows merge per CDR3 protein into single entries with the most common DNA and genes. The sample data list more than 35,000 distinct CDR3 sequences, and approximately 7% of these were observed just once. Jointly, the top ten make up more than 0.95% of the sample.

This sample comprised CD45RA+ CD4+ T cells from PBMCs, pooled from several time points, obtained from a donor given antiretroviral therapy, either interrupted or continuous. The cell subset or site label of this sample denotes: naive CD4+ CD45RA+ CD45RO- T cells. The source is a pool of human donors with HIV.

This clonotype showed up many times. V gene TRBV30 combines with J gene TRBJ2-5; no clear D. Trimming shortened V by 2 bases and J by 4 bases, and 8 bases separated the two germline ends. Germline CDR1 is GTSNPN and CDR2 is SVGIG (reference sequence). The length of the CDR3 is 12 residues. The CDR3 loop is CAWSTSRETQYF. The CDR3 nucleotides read TGTGCCTGGAGTACTTCTCGAGAGACCCAGTACTTC.

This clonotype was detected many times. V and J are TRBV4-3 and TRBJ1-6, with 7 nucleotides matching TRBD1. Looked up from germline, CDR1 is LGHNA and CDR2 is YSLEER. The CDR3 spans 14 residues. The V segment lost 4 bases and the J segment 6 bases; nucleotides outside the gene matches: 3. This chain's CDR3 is CASSRGQRNSPLHF. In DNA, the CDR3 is TGCGCCAGCAGCCGGGGACAGCGTAATTCACCCCTCCACTTT.

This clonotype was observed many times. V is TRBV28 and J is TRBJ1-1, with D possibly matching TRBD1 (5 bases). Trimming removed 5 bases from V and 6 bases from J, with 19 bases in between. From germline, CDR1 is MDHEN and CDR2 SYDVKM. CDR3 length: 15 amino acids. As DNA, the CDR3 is TGTGCCAGCAGTGGCGTTGGGGCCAAGATGGCTGAAGCTTTCTTT. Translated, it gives CASSGVGAKMAEAFF.

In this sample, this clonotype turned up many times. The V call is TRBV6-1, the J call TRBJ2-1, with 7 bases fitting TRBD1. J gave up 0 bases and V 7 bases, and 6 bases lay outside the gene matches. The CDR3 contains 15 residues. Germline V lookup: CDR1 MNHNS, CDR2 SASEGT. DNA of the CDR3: TGTGCCAGCATGTCCGGGACAGCCTCCTACAATGAGCAGTTCTTC. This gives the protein CASMSGTASYNEQFF.

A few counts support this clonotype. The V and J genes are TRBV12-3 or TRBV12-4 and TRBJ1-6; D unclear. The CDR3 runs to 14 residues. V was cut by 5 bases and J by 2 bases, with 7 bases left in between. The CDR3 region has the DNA TGTGCCAGCAGTCGATCACCCTATAATTCACCCCTCCACTTT. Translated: CASSRSPYNSPLHF.

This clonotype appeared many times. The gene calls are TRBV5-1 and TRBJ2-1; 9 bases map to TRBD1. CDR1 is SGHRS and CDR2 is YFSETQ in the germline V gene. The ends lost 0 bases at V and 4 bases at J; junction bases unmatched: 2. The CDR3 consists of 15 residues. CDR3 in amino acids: CASSLAGTGYNEQFF. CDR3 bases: TGCGCCAGCAGCTTGGCAGGGACAGGGTACAATGAGCAGTTCTTC.

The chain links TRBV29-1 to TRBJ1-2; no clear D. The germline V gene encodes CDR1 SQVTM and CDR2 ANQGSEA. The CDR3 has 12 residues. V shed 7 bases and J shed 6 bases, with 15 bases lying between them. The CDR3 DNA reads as TGCAGCGCGGGAGAGGGAGCGGATGGCTACACCTTC. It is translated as CSAGEGADGYTF.

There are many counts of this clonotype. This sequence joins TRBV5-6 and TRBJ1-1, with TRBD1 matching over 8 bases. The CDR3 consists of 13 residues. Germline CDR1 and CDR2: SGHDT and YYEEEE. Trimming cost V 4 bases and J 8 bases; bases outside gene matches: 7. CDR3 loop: CASSKRTGIEAFF. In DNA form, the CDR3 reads TGTGCCAGCAGCAAAAGGACAGGGATCGAAGCTTTCTTT.

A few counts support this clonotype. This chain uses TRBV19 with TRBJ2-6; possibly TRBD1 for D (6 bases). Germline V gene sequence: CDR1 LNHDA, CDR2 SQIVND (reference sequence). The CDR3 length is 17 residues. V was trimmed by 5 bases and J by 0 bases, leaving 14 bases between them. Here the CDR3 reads CASSADRGISGANVLTF. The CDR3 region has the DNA TGTGCCAGTAGTGCGGACAGAGGTATCTCTGGGGCCAACGTCCTGACTTTC. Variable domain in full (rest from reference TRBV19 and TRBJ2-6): DGGITQSPKYLFRKEGQNVTLSCEQNLNHDAMYWYRQDPGQGLRLIYYSQIVNDFQKGDIAEGYSVSREKKESFPLTVTSAQKNPTAFYLCASSADRGISGANVLTFGAGSRLTVL.

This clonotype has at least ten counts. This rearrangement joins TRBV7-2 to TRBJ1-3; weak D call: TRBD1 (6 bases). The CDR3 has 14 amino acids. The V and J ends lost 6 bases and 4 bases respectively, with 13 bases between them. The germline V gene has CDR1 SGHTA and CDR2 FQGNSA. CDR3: CASRFAGEGNTIYF. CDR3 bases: TGTGCCAGCAGGTTTGCAGGGGAAGGAAACACCATATATTTT. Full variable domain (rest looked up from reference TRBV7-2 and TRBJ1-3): GAGVSQSPSNKVTEKGKDVELRCDPISGHTALYWYRQSLGQGLEFLIYFQGNSAPDKSGLPSDRFSAERTGGSVSTLTIQRTQQEDSAVYLCASRFAGEGNTIYFGEGSWLTVV.

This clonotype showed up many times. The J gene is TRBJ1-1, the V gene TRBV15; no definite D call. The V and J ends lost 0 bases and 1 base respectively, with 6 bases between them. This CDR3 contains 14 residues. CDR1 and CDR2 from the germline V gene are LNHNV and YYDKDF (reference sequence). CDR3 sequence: CATSRENQNTEAFF. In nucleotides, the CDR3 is TGTGCCACCAGCAGAGAAAATCAGAACACTGAAGCTTTCTTT.

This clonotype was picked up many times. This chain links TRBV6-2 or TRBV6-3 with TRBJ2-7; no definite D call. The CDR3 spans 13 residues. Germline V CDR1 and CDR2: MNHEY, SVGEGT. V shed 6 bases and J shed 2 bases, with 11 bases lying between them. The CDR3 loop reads CASRITPTYEQYF. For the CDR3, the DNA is TGTGCCAGCAGGATCACTCCAACCTACGAGCAGTACTTC.

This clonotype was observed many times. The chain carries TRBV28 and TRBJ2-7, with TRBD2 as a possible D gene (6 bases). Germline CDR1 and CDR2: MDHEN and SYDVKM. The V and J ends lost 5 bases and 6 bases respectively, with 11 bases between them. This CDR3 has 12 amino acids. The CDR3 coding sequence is TGTGCCAGCAGTCGTTCCGGGAGCGAGCAGTACTTC. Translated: CASSRSGSEQYF.

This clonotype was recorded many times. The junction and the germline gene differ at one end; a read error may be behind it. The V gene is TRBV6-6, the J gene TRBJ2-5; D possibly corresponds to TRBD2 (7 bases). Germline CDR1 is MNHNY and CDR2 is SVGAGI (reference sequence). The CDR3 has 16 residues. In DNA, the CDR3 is TGTGCCAGCGGTGGTAACTGGGGGGGCGCACAAGACACCCAGTACTTT. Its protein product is CASGGNWGGAQDTQYF.

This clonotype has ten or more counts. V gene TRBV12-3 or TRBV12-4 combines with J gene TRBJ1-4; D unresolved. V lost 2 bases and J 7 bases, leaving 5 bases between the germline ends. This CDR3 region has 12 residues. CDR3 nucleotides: TGTGCCAGCAGTTTATTCGGTGAAAAACTGTTTTTT. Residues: CASSLFGEKLFF.

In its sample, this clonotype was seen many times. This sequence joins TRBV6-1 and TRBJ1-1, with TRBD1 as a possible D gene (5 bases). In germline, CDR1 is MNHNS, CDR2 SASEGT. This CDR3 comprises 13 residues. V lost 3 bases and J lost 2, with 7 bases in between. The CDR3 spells CASSETVNTEAFF. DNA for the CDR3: TGTGCCAGCAGTGAGACAGTTAACACTGAAGCTTTCTTT.

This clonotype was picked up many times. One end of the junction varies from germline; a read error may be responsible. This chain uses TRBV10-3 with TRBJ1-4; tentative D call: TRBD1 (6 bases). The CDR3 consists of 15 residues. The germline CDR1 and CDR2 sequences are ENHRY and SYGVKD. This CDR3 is CASSSGTPSNERLFF. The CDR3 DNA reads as TGTGCCAGCAGTTCCGGGACACCTTCCAACGAAAGATTATTTTTC.

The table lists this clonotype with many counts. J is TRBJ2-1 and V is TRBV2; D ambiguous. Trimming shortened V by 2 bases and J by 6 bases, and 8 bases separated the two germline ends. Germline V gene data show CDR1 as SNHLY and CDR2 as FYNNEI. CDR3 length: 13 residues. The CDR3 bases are TGTGCCAGCAGTGAACTGCTCGCCAATGAGCAGTTCTTC. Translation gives CASSELLANEQFF.

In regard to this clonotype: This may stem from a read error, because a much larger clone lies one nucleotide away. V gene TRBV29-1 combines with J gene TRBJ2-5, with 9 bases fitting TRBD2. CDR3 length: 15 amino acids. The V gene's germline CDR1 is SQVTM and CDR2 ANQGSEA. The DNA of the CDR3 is TGCAGCGTTTTCTTAGCGGGAGAGGGCCAAGAGATCCAGTACTTC. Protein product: CSVFLAGEGQEIQYF.

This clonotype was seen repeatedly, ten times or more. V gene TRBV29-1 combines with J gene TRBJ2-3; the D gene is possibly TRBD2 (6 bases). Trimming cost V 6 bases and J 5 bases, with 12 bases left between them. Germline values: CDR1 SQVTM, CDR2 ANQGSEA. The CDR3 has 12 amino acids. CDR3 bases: TGCAGCGTACCTAGCGTCGGAGATACGCAGTATTTT. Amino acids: CSVPSVGDTQYF.

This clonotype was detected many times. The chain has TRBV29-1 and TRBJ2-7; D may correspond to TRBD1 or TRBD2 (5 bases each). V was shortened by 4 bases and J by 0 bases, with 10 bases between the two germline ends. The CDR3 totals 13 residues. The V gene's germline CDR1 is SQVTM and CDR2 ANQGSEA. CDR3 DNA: TGCAGCGTTGCTCGGGGCTCCTCCTACGAGCAGTACTTC. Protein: CSVARGSSYEQYF.

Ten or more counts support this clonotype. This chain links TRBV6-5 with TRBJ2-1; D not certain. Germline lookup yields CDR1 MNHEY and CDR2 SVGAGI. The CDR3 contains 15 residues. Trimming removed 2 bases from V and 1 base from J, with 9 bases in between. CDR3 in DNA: TGTGCCAGCAGTTACAGGGAAGCATCCTACAATGAGCAGTTCTTC. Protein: CASSYREASYNEQFF.

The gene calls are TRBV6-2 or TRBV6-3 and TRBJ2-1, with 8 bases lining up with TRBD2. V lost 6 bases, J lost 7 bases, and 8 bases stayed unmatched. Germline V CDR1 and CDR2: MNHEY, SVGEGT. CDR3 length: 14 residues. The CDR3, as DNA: TGTGCCAGCAGCAAACGGGGGGGGTTGAATGAGCAGTTCTTC. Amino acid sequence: CASSKRGGLNEQFF.